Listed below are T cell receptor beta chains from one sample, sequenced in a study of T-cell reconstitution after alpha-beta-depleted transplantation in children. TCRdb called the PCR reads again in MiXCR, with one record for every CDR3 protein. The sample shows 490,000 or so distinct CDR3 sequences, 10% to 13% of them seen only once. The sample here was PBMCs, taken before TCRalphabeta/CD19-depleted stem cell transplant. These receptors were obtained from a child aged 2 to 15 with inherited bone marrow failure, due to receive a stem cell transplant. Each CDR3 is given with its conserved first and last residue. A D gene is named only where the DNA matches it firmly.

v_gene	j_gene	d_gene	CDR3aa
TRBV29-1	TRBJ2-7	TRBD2	CSVAAFQREGRVEQYF
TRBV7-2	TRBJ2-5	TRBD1	CASSLGTGKIQETQYF
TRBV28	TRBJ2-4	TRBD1	CASSLHGTGLSIQYF
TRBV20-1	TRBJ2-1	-	CSARDWTEPYNEQFF
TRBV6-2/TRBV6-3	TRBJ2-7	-	CASSHRRDRWYEQYF
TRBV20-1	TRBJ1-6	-	CSVPEQGWSPLHF
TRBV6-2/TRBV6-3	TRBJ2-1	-	CASSYDPGMNEQFF
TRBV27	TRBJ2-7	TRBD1	CASSLDRAGYEQYF
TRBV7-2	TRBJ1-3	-	CASSYSLGGGNTIYF
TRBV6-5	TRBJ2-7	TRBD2	CASSYSPTSGTSYEQYF
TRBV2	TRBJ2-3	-	CASRYPGRTDTQYF
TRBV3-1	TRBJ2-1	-	CASSLGLLAYNEQFF
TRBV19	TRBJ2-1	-	CASSILGHYNEQFF
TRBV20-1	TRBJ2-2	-	CSAPLENTGELFF
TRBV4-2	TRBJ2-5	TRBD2	CASSQVKGEGLAGIRGQETQYF
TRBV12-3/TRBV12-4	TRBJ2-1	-	CASSLENEQFF
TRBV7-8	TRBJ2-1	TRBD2	CASSIWVAGGNEQFF
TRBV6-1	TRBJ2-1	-	CASSKGGVQDPQIF
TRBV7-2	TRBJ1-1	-	CASSLSGLANTEAFF
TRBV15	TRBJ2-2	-	CATSRDSWGSGELFF
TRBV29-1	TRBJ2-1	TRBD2	CSVGLRLAGEGEQFF
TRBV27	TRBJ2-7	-	CASRPRSPYEQYF